A selection of T cell receptor beta chains follows, all from one sample in a study of cytomegalovirus exposure and HLA in healthy donors. Assay used: immunoSEQ multiplex PCR; TCRdb lists only in-frame clones, some missing. The sample has 75,000 to 100,000 clones, 64% seen once. What was sequenced was PBMCs. These receptors were taken from a man in his fifties or sixties in good health and CMV-seronegative. Each CDR3 is given with its conserved first and last residue. The order of the fields is D gene, clone size, V gene, J gene, CDR3 length, CDR3 DNA, CDR3 protein. The D gene is left open where the match is weak. Not every row has a clone size; where given, it reads once, few, many or a size class.

d_call: TRBD1; clone_size: NA; v_call: TRBV6-5; j_call: TRBJ1-1; cdr3_length: 13; cdr3_nt: TGTGCCAGCAGAGCTGACAGGGACACTGAAGCTTTCTTT; cdr3_aa: CASRADRDTEAFF
d_call: TRBD1; clone_size: NA; v_call: TRBV6-1; j_call: TRBJ2-7; cdr3_length: 16; cdr3_nt: TGTGCCAGCAGTGATAAGACCGGGACAGGGGGTAGCGAGCAGTACTTC; cdr3_aa: CASSDKTGTGGSEQYF
d_call: TRBD1; clone_size: NA; v_call: TRBV19; j_call: TRBJ2-7; cdr3_length: 14; cdr3_nt: TGTGCCAGTAGGAGACAGGGGGCTGGTTACGAGCAGTACTTC; cdr3_aa: CASRRQGAGYEQYF
d_call: TRBD1; clone_size: NA; v_call: TRBV6-1; j_call: TRBJ1-5; cdr3_length: 15; cdr3_nt: TGTGCCACCACAAACTCTCAGGGGGGTAATCAGCCCCAGCATTTT; cdr3_aa: CATTNSQGGNQPQHF
d_call: TRBD2; clone_size: NA; v_call: TRBV15; j_call: TRBJ2-1; cdr3_length: 14; cdr3_nt: TGTGCCACCAGCCCCGCGGGGGGGGAAAATGAGCAGTTCTTC; cdr3_aa: CATSPAGGENEQFF
d_call: NA; clone_size: NA; v_call: TRBV5-6; j_call: TRBJ2-7; cdr3_length: 11; cdr3_nt: TGTGCCAGCAGTAGGGGAAGCGAGCAGTACTTC; cdr3_aa: CASSRGSEQYF
d_call: NA; clone_size: few; v_call: TRBV6-5; j_call: TRBJ2-7; cdr3_length: 15; cdr3_nt: TGTGCCAGCAGTTACTCCGGGGGGCTTCTCTACGAGCAGTACTTC; cdr3_aa: CASSYSGGLLYEQYF
d_call: NA; clone_size: NA; v_call: TRBV6-5; j_call: TRBJ1-2; cdr3_length: 14; cdr3_nt: TGTGCCAGCATCATGCGGTTATCTACCTATGGCTACACCTTC; cdr3_aa: CASIMRLSTYGYTF
d_call: NA; clone_size: few; v_call: TRBV21-1; j_call: TRBJ2-1; cdr3_length: 14; cdr3_nt: TGTGCCAGCCGACTAGCGGGGGGGCTTATTAAGCAGTTCTTC; cdr3_aa: CASRLAGGLIKQFF
d_call: TRBD1; clone_size: NA; v_call: TRBV5-1; j_call: TRBJ1-1; cdr3_length: 14; cdr3_nt: TGCGCCAGCAGCGAGGACGGCACCGCAGGGGGCCGACAGTTT; cdr3_aa: CASSEDGTAGGRQF
d_call: TRBD1; clone_size: NA; v_call: TRBV7-6; j_call: TRBJ1-1; cdr3_length: 13; cdr3_nt: TGTGCCAGCAGCTTAGGGGCGGGACAGGGAGCTTTCTTT; cdr3_aa: CASSLGAGQGAFF
d_call: NA; clone_size: NA; v_call: TRBV6-5; j_call: TRBJ1-2; cdr3_length: 14; cdr3_nt: TGTGCCAGCTCTGAGGGCAACGAGCTCTATGGCTACACCTTC; cdr3_aa: CASSEGNELYGYTF
d_call: TRBD2; clone_size: few; v_call: TRBV6-4; j_call: TRBJ2-3; cdr3_length: 14; cdr3_nt: TGTGCCAGCAAGCTAGCGGGAGAAGCAGATACGCAGTATTTT; cdr3_aa: CASKLAGEADTQYF
d_call: NA; clone_size: once; v_call: TRBV21-1; j_call: TRBJ1-4; cdr3_length: 14; cdr3_nt: TGTGCCAGCAGGATCCGGGACTGGGGTGAAAAACTGTTTTTT; cdr3_aa: CASRIRDWGEKLFF
d_call: NA; clone_size: once; v_call: TRBV4-1; j_call: TRBJ1-1; cdr3_length: 15; cdr3_nt: TGCGCCAGCAGCCCCGGGGGGCAGTCGAACACTGAAGCTTTCTTT; cdr3_aa: CASSPGGQSNTEAFF
d_call: TRBD2; clone_size: NA; v_call: TRBV7-7; j_call: TRBJ2-3; cdr3_length: 16; cdr3_nt: TGTGCTAGCAGCCCCAAACTAGCGGGGGTAACAGATACGCAGTATTTT; cdr3_aa: CASSPKLAGVTDTQYF
d_call: NA; clone_size: NA; v_call: TRBV9; j_call: TRBJ2-7; cdr3_length: 13; cdr3_nt: TGTGCCAGCAGCGTAACAAGCTCCTACGAGCAGTACTTC; cdr3_aa: CASSVTSSYEQYF
d_call: NA; clone_size: NA; v_call: TRBV6-5; j_call: TRBJ1-2; cdr3_length: 15; cdr3_nt: TGTGCCAGCAGTTACTCGACGACTGTTAACTATGGCTACACCTTC; cdr3_aa: CASSYSTTVNYGYTF
d_call: TRBD1; clone_size: NA; v_call: TRBV2; j_call: TRBJ1-2; cdr3_length: 17; cdr3_nt: TGTGCCAGCACTAAAAGAGGCGCAGGGGGGTTCAACTATGGCTACACCTTC; cdr3_aa: CASTKRGAGGFNYGYTF
d_call: NA; clone_size: NA; v_call: TRBV2; j_call: TRBJ2-5; cdr3_length: 12; cdr3_nt: TGTGCCAGCGGGGGGGCAGGAGAGACCCAGTACTTC; cdr3_aa: CASGGAGETQYF
d_call: NA; clone_size: NA; v_call: TRBV7-9; j_call: TRBJ2-5; cdr3_length: 17; cdr3_nt: TGTGCCAGCAGCCGCATTGAGGGCGGATCGGGGCAAGAGACCCAGTACTTC; cdr3_aa: CASSRIEGGSGQETQYF
d_call: TRBD2; clone_size: few; v_call: TRBV7-3; j_call: TRBJ2-7; cdr3_length: 15; cdr3_nt: TGTGCCAGCAGCTTAACGGGAGGGAAATCCTACGAGCAGTACTTC; cdr3_aa: CASSLTGGKSYEQYF
d_call: TRBD1; clone_size: NA; v_call: TRBV6-1; j_call: TRBJ2-7; cdr3_length: 15; cdr3_nt: TGTGCCAGCAGGGATCCGGGACAGGGGTCCCACGAGCAGTACTTC; cdr3_aa: CASRDPGQGSHEQYF
d_call: TRBD2; clone_size: few; v_call: TRBV7-3; j_call: TRBJ2-3; cdr3_length: 14; cdr3_nt: TGTGCCAGCAGCTTGGGACTAGCGGGAGATACGCAGTATTTT; cdr3_aa: CASSLGLAGDTQYF
d_call: NA; clone_size: NA; v_call: TRBV30; j_call: TRBJ2-3; cdr3_length: 17; cdr3_nt: TGTGCCTGGAGTGTAGGCGGGGCGATCGATAGTACAGATACGCAGTATTTT; cdr3_aa: CAWSVGGAIDSTDTQYF
d_call: TRBD1; clone_size: NA; v_call: TRBV2; j_call: TRBJ2-7; cdr3_length: 14; cdr3_nt: TGTGCCAGCAGTTCACGGACAGGGGAGTACGAGCAGTACTTC; cdr3_aa: CASSSRTGEYEQYF
d_call: TRBD1; clone_size: NA; v_call: TRBV5-6; j_call: TRBJ1-5; cdr3_length: 15; cdr3_nt: TGTGCCAGCAGCTTCCGGGACAGGCCCAATCAGCCCCAGCATTTT; cdr3_aa: CASSFRDRPNQPQHF
d_call: NA; clone_size: few; v_call: TRBV2; j_call: TRBJ1-3; cdr3_length: 15; cdr3_nt: TGTGCCAGCAGTGGGGGGGGAGGCGCTGGAAACACCATATATTTT; cdr3_aa: CASSGGGGAGNTIYF
d_call: TRBD1; clone_size: few; v_call: TRBV6-1; j_call: TRBJ2-7; cdr3_length: 15; cdr3_nt: TGTGCCAGCAGTCAGGGACAGGGGACGTGGGCCGAGCAGTACTTC; cdr3_aa: CASSQGQGTWAEQYF
d_call: TRBD2; clone_size: few; v_call: TRBV9; j_call: TRBJ2-3; cdr3_length: 16; cdr3_nt: TGTGCCAGCAGCCGAGGTGGGACTAGCGCCGCCGATACGCAGTATTTT; cdr3_aa: CASSRGGTSAADTQYF
d_call: TRBD1; clone_size: few; v_call: TRBV12-5; j_call: TRBJ1-3; cdr3_length: 13; cdr3_nt: TGTGCTAGTGCCTGGACAGGGGGAAACACCATATATTTT; cdr3_aa: CASAWTGGNTIYF
d_call: NA; clone_size: NA; v_call: TRBV27; j_call: TRBJ1-2; cdr3_length: 15; cdr3_nt: TGTGCCAGCAGTTTGATGTGGGGGGTTAACTATGGCTACACCTTC; cdr3_aa: CASSLMWGVNYGYTF
d_call: TRBD2; clone_size: NA; v_call: TRBV7-8; j_call: TRBJ2-1; cdr3_length: 17; cdr3_nt: TGTGCCAGCAGCTTCCGGCCCTCGGGACTAGAAAAAAATGAGCAGTTCTTC; cdr3_aa: CASSFRPSGLEKNEQFF
d_call: TRBD1; clone_size: NA; v_call: TRBV5-1; j_call: TRBJ1-5; cdr3_length: 13; cdr3_nt: TGCGCCAGCAGCTTCGACAGGGATCAGCCCCAGCATTTT; cdr3_aa: CASSFDRDQPQHF
d_call: TRBD1; clone_size: NA; v_call: TRBV10-1; j_call: TRBJ1-1; cdr3_length: 18; cdr3_nt: TGCGCCAGCAGCCCAGCCGGACAGGGTGGGATACTAAACACTGAAGCTTTCTTT; cdr3_aa: CASSPAGQGGILNTEAFF
d_call: TRBD1; clone_size: few; v_call: TRBV7-9; j_call: TRBJ1-2; cdr3_length: 14; cdr3_nt: TGTGCCAGCAGACCTGACAGGGGTGGCTATGGCTACACCTTC; cdr3_aa: CASRPDRGGYGYTF
d_call: NA; clone_size: NA; v_call: TRBV7-9; j_call: TRBJ1-5; cdr3_length: 15; cdr3_nt: TGTGCCAGCAGCCCGTTGGAGGGATCAAATCAGCCCCAGCATTTT; cdr3_aa: CASSPLEGSNQPQHF
d_call: NA; clone_size: NA; v_call: TRBV10-3; j_call: TRBJ2-1; cdr3_length: 16; cdr3_nt: TGTGCCATCAGTGAGTCTGCGGGGGCGGAATACAATGAGCAGTTCTTC; cdr3_aa: CAISESAGAEYNEQFF
d_call: TRBD2; clone_size: few; v_call: TRBV28; j_call: TRBJ2-1; cdr3_length: 16; cdr3_nt: TGTGCCAGCAGTTTAAGTAGCGGGGGGGCCTTCAGTGAGCAGTTCTTC; cdr3_aa: CASSLSSGGAFSEQFF
d_call: NA; clone_size: NA; v_call: TRBV2; j_call: TRBJ1-4; cdr3_length: 15; cdr3_nt: TGTGCCAGCAGTGAAATGGGGTCCCAGGGTGAAAAACTGTTTTTT; cdr3_aa: CASSEMGSQGEKLFF
d_call: TRBD1; clone_size: NA; v_call: TRBV2; j_call: TRBJ1-5; cdr3_length: 14; cdr3_nt: TGTGCCAGCAATGGCAGGGGGCCCAATCAGCCCCAGCATTTT; cdr3_aa: CASNGRGPNQPQHF
d_call: NA; clone_size: NA; v_call: TRBV7-6; j_call: TRBJ2-5; cdr3_length: 15; cdr3_nt: TGTGCCAGCAGCTTAGGTTTGGGGCGCCAAGAGACCCAGTACTTC; cdr3_aa: CASSLGLGRQETQYF
d_call: TRBD2; clone_size: NA; v_call: TRBV2; j_call: TRBJ2-3; cdr3_length: 15; cdr3_nt: TGTGCCAGCAGGGGACTAGCGGGGGCCCTGGGCACGCAGTATTTT; cdr3_aa: CASRGLAGALGTQYF
d_call: NA; clone_size: once; v_call: TRBV4-2; j_call: TRBJ1-3; cdr3_length: 17; cdr3_nt: TGTGCCAGCAGCCAAGCGGGGGAGGGGTTAGTTGGAAACACCATATATTTT; cdr3_aa: CASSQAGEGLVGNTIYF
d_call: TRBD1; clone_size: few; v_call: TRBV19; j_call: TRBJ1-2; cdr3_length: 13; cdr3_nt: TGTGCCAGTAGTCCCGGACAGGGATCTGGCTACACCTTC; cdr3_aa: CASSPGQGSGYTF
d_call: NA; clone_size: few; v_call: TRBV28; j_call: TRBJ2-2; cdr3_length: 15; cdr3_nt: TGTGCCAGCTTTCAAACGGGGGGCCAGATCAGCGGGCTGTTTTTT; cdr3_aa: CASFQTGGQISGLFF
d_call: TRBD1; clone_size: NA; v_call: TRBV6-1; j_call: TRBJ2-2; cdr3_length: 14; cdr3_nt: TGTGCCAGCATCCTACCGGACAGGGCCGGGGAGCTGTTTTTT; cdr3_aa: CASILPDRAGELFF
d_call: NA; clone_size: NA; v_call: TRBV6-4; j_call: TRBJ2-6; cdr3_length: 17; cdr3_nt: TGTGCCAGCAGCCTGACAGGCCCCGGCTCTGGGGCCAACGTCCTGACTTTC; cdr3_aa: CASSLTGPGSGANVLTF